Following are 29 T cell receptor beta chains from one sample sequenced in a study of T-cell memory formation after mild COVID-19. TCRdb itself ran the 5' RACE reads through MiXCR, one entry per CDR3 protein. The data contain more than 250,000 distinct CDR3 sequences, around 17% of them seen just once; the ten biggest clones take up 22%. The specimen sequenced was PBMCs or a T cell subset sorted from them (not recorded which). The receptors were sampled from a man between 18 and 29 years old who had mild COVID-19 (a few samples of this study predate the infection). Cell type and time point are not known.

The table lists this clonotype with a few counts. The CDR3 DNA reads as TGTGCCGCCGAGGGGCTCCAAGAGACCCAGTACTTC. It encodes CAAEGLQETQYF. This chain links TRBV2 with TRBJ2-5; D assignment may be TRBD1 or TRBD2 (5 bases each). This CDR3 spans 12 amino acids. Deletions cut 11 bases from V and 1 base from J, with 11 bases between. Germline assignment: CDR1 SNHLY and CDR2 FYNNEI.

This chain joins TRBV3-1 and TRBJ1-2; D may be TRBD1 (6 bases). V was trimmed by 0 bases and J by 7 bases, leaving 15 bases between them. Germline values: CDR1 LGHDT, CDR2 YNNKEL (reference sequence). The CDR3 totals 15 residues. The CDR3 spells CASSQEGSGAPGYTF. CDR3 coding DNA: TGTGCCAGCAGCCAAGAGGGGTCAGGGGCCCCTGGCTACACCTTC.

This chain uses TRBV5-6 with TRBJ1-2; D not resolved. Trimming took off 3 bases at V and 13 bases at J, with 13 bases between the two ends. The CDR3 loop spans 11 amino acids. Per the germline V gene, CDR1 is SGHDT and CDR2 is YYEEEE. As DNA, the CDR3 is TGTGCCAGCAGCTATGTTGGAAGTCGCACCTTC. This codes for CASSYVGSRTF. Full variable domain (missing parts from reference TRBV5-6 and TRBJ1-2): DAGVTQSPTHLIKTRGQQVTLRCSPKSGHDTVSWYQQALGQGPQFIFQYYEEEERQRGNFPDRFSGHQFPNYSSELNVNALLLGDSALYLCASSYVGSRTFGSGTRLTVV.

In its sample, this clonotype was seen a few times. V usage is TRBV7-2 and J usage is TRBJ1-6; TRBD1 is a possible D gene (6 bases). This CDR3 contains 16 residues. In germline, CDR1 is SGHTA, CDR2 FQGNSA. V was cut by 1 base and J by 5 bases, with 12 bases left in between. In nucleotides, the CDR3 is TGTGCCAGCAGCTTAGGTTACAGGGCGGATAATTCACCCCTCCACTTT. Translation: CASSLGYRADNSPLHF. Full variable domain (outside the CDR3, taken from reference TRBV7-2 and TRBJ1-6): GAGVSQSPSNKVTEKGKDVELRCDPISGHTALYWYRQSLGQGLEFLIYFQGNSAPDKSGLPSDRFSAERTGGSVSTLTIQRTQQEDSAVYLCASSLGYRADNSPLHFGNGTRLTVT.

This chain uses TRBV7-3 with TRBJ1-2; possible D gene TRBD1, 6 bases. CDR3 length: 14 amino acids. Trimming cost V 5 bases and J 3 bases, with 13 bases left between them. Germline CDR1 and CDR2: SGHTA and FQGTGA. The CDR3 is CASSPSGGHYGYTF. The CDR3 DNA is TGTGCCAGCAGCCCCTCGGGGGGGCACTATGGCTACACCTTC.

This clonotype turned up a few times. The chain joins TRBV4-2 to TRBJ1-4; D uncertain. Trimming took 0 bases from V and 5 from J, leaving 4 bases between them. The germline CDR1 and CDR2 sequences are LGHNA and YNFKEQ. This CDR3 is built from 13 residues. This chain's CDR3 is CASSQDRNEKLFF. The CDR3 DNA is TGTGCCAGCAGCCAAGACAGAAATGAAAAACTGTTTTTT.

The chain links TRBV4-1 to TRBJ2-1; 8 nucleotides line up with TRBD2. Per germline, CDR1 MGHRA and CDR2 YSYEKL. CDR3 length equals 15 residues. The ends lost 0 bases at V and 6 bases at J; junction bases unmatched: 4. CDR3 residues: CASSQDLGLANEQFF. CDR3 nucleotide sequence: TGCGCCAGCAGCCAAGATCTCGGACTAGCCAATGAGCAGTTCTTC.

In its sample, this clonotype was seen a few times. This sequence joins TRBV10-2 and TRBJ2-1; TRBD2 matches at 8 bases. V lost 6 bases, J lost 4 bases, and 2 bases stayed unmatched. CDR1 WSHSY and CDR2 SAAADI come from the germline V gene. The CDR3 extends over 13 amino acids. CDR3 sequence: CASRIAGYNEQFF. CDR3 nucleotide sequence: TGCGCCAGCAGGATAGCGGGATACAATGAGCAGTTCTTC.

This chain connects TRBV5-1 to TRBJ2-6, with D unclear. Germline V gene data show CDR1 as SGHRS and CDR2 as YFSETQ. Trimming shortened V by 5 bases and J by 2 bases, and 11 bases separated the two germline ends. This CDR3 region has 15 residues. CDR3 DNA sequence: TGCGCCAGCAGAAGTCCGGGTACTGGGGCCAACGTCCTGACTTTC. Translated, it gives CASRSPGTGANVLTF. Full variable domain (outside the CDR3, taken from reference TRBV5-1 and TRBJ2-6): KAGVTQTPRYLIKTRGQQVTLSCSPISGHRSVSWYQQTPGQGLQFLFEYFSETQRNKGNFPGRFSGRQFSNSRSEMNVSTLELGDSALYLCASRSPGTGANVLTFGAGSRLTVL.

The chain employs TRBV12-3 or TRBV12-4 and TRBJ2-1; 14 bases match TRBD2. The CDR3 totals 14 residues. V gave up 6 bases and J gave up 7 bases; unmatched junction bases: 2. CDR3 sequence: CASRWTSGGNEQFF. CDR3 bases: TGTGCCAGCAGATGGACTAGCGGGGGGAATGAGCAGTTCTTC.

This clonotype was detected once. V gene TRBV6-1 combines with J gene TRBJ1-5; the D gene is possibly TRBD1 (5 bases). There are 13 residues in the CDR3. Between the trimmed V and J ends, which lost 3 bases and 7 bases, there was a span of 10 bases. The germline V gene encodes CDR1 MNHNS and CDR2 SASEGT. CDR3 sequence: CASSDQGLQPQHF. CDR3 DNA sequence: TGTGCCAGCAGTGACCAGGGCCTACAGCCCCAGCATTTT.

The chain joins TRBV7-9 to TRBJ2-7; unclear D gene. Germline V gene sequence: CDR1 SEHNR, CDR2 FQNEAQ (reference sequence). The CDR3 runs 11 residues. Trimming took off 6 bases at V and 5 bases at J, with 8 bases between the two ends. The CDR3 is CASSLDDEQYV. The CDR3 DNA follows: TGTGCCAGCAGTCTGGATGACGAGCAGTACGTC.

J is TRBJ2-2 and V is TRBV11-2; 7 bases line up with TRBD1. Germline trimming cut 5 bases from V and 3 bases from J; bases unmatched to any gene: 15. CDR1 and CDR2 from the germline V gene are SGHAT and FQNNGV. The CDR3 consists of 18 residues. The CDR3 region has the DNA TGTGCCAGCAGCCCCTTACGCGAGGGACAGTTCTACACCGGGGAGCTGTTTTTT. Translated: CASSPLREGQFYTGELFF.

This clonotype was detected only a few times. The rearrangement joins TRBV4-3 to TRBJ2-2, with TRBD1 identical over 10 bases. V was pared by 3 bases and J by 3 bases, with 4 bases of the junction left unmatched. The germline V gene encodes CDR1 LGHNA and CDR2 YSLEER. The length of the CDR3 is 16 residues. The CDR3 is CASSHGQGGYTGELFF. The CDR3 DNA is TGCGCCAGCAGCCACGGACAGGGGGGTTACACCGGGGAGCTGTTTTTT.

The chain couples TRBV6-5 to TRBJ1-2; D is unresolved. Per germline, CDR1 MNHEY and CDR2 SVGAGI. The CDR3 has 12 amino acids. The V end lost 7 bases, the J end lost 6 bases, and 12 bases lay between the germline ends. CDR3 sequence: CASKVRANGYTF. The CDR3 DNA reads as TGTGCCAGCAAAGTAAGGGCGAATGGCTACACCTTC.

The chain employs TRBV12-3 or TRBV12-4 and TRBJ2-5, with D maybe TRBD2 (6 bases). The CDR3 is made up of 14 amino acids. The germline V and J ends were trimmed by 7 bases and 0 bases, with 12 bases remaining between them. CDR3 sequence (DNA): TGTGCCAGCATCCAGGAGGGGCACCAAGAGACCCAGTACTTC. Translated: CASIQEGHQETQYF.

This clonotype was counted many times. J is TRBJ1-2 and V is TRBV5-1; a possible D gene is TRBD1 (6 bases). Germline-derived CDR1 and CDR2 are SGHRS and YFSETQ. The CDR3 extends over 15 amino acids. Trimming removed 4 bases from V and 7 bases from J, with 20 bases in between. CDR3 bases: TGCGCCAGCAGCCCCTCCAACAGGGCAGAAAGTGGCTACACCTTC. Translating gives CASSPSNRAESGYTF.

Comment on this clonotype: At one end the junction does not follow the germline gene, possibly because of a read error. The chain links TRBV20-1 to TRBJ2-3; a possible D gene is TRBD1 (5 bases). CDR1 is DFQATT, CDR2 SNEGSKA, per germline (reference sequence). The CDR3 is 13 residues long. CDR3 loop: CSASLDSTDTQYF. The CDR3, as DNA: TGCAGTGCTAGCCTTGACAGCACAGATACGCAGTACTTT.

The chain links TRBV4-3 to TRBJ2-1; TRBD1 agrees at 8 bases. CDR1 and CDR2 from the germline V gene are LGHNA and YSLEER. The V gene end was trimmed by 3 bases and the J gene end by 5 bases; junction bases not matched to a gene: 3. This CDR3 region has 14 residues. In nucleotides, the CDR3 is TGCGCCAGCAGCCATGGACAGGGAAACAATGAGCAGTTCTTC. This gives the protein CASSHGQGNNEQFF.

This rearrangement joins TRBV4-3 to TRBJ2-3, with unresolved D. From germline, CDR1 is LGHNA and CDR2 YSLEER. Trimming cost V 1 base and J 2 bases, with 13 bases left between them. This CDR3 contains 16 residues. The CDR3 region has the DNA TGCGCCAGCAGCCAAGGCGTTGGCTTTTCCACAGATACGCAGTATTTT. Amino acid sequence: CASSQGVGFSTDTQYF.

This chain joins TRBV7-2 and TRBJ2-1; the match to TRBD2 covers 9 bases. The ends lost 5 bases at V and 6 bases at J; junction bases unmatched: 8. There are 15 residues in the CDR3. From germline, CDR1 is SGHTA and CDR2 FQGNSA. The CDR3 is CASSPLAGSLNEQFF. In DNA form, the CDR3 reads TGTGCCAGCAGCCCGCTAGCGGGGTCCCTCAATGAGCAGTTCTTC.

This clonotype has a count of ten or more. The chain recombines TRBV7-2 with TRBJ1-2, with 8 nucleotides matching TRBD1. V lost 0 bases and J lost 4; bases outside the gene matches: 1. Germline V gene lookup returns CDR1 SGHTA and CDR2 FQGNSA. The CDR3 covers 14 residues. As DNA, the CDR3 is TGTGCCAGCAGCTTAGCCACAGGGGGCTATGGCTACACCTTC. Residues: CASSLATGGYGYTF.

The chain is built from TRBV6-5 and TRBJ1-5; 9 bases are a match to TRBD1. Trimming removed 5 bases from V and 3 bases from J; junction bases left unmatched: 5. This CDR3 spans 15 amino acids. Germline CDR1 MNHEY, CDR2 SVGAGI. The CDR3 DNA follows: TGTGCCAGCAGTCACAGGGGGCTCTCCAATCAGCCCCAGCATTTT. Amino acids: CASSHRGLSNQPQHF.

The V call is TRBV18, the J call TRBJ2-5; D may be TRBD1 (5 bases). CDR1 is KGHSH, CDR2 LQKENI, per germline. The ends were cut back, 6 bases at V and 3 bases at J, with 11 bases in the middle. The CDR3 loop spans 13 amino acids. Here the CDR3 reads CASSPQGKETQYF. For the CDR3, the DNA is TGTGCCAGCTCCCCTCAGGGAAAAGAGACCCAGTACTTC.

The rearrangement uses TRBV9 and TRBJ2-5, with 14 bases aligning to TRBD2. This CDR3 is 15 amino acids long. The V segment lost 4 bases and the J segment 3 bases; nucleotides outside the gene matches: 2. The germline V gene encodes CDR1 SGDLS and CDR2 YYNGEE. This CDR3 is CASSKGLAGEETQYF. The CDR3 nucleotides read TGTGCCAGCAGCAAGGGACTAGCGGGGGAAGAGACCCAGTACTTC.

The chain uses TRBV5-1 and TRBJ2-7, with 8 bases aligning to TRBD1. Germline assignment: CDR1 SGHRS and CDR2 YFSETQ. The CDR3 contains 16 residues. Trimming at V came to 2 bases and at J to 0 bases, leaving 7 bases not matched to a gene. The chain's CDR3 is CASSFPFGQGSYEQYF. The CDR3 DNA follows: TGCGCCAGCAGCTTCCCCTTTGGACAGGGCTCCTACGAGCAGTACTTC.

The genes are TRBV6-5 and TRBJ2-7, with D possibly being TRBD2 (6 bases). This CDR3 spans 15 amino acids. Trimming cost V 5 bases and J 0 bases, with 14 bases left between them. From germline, CDR1 is MNHEY and CDR2 SVGAGI. CDR3 region: CASSSRDSLSYEQYF. The CDR3 DNA follows: TGTGCCAGCAGTAGCCGGGACTCACTCTCCTACGAGCAGTACTTC.

This clonotype has a count of ten or more. The rearrangement links TRBV29-1 to TRBJ1-2; D remains unclear. Trimming left V 7 bases short and J 11 bases short, with 17 bases between. Germline CDR1 and CDR2: SQVTM and ANQGSEA. The CDR3 covers 11 residues. The CDR3 reads CSAWRQFEYTF. As DNA, the CDR3 is TGCAGCGCCTGGAGACAATTCGAGTACACCTTC.

This clonotype was picked up a small number of times. This chain uses TRBV18 with TRBJ2-7; 8 bases are shared with TRBD1. The CDR3 runs 13 residues. Germline assignment: CDR1 KGHSH and CDR2 LQKENI. Unmatched junction bases numbered 7, after V lost 6 bases and J lost 6 bases. CDR3 region: CASSQDRAGEQYV. Written as DNA, the CDR3 is TGTGCCAGCTCTCAGGACAGGGCCGGCGAGCAGTACGTC.